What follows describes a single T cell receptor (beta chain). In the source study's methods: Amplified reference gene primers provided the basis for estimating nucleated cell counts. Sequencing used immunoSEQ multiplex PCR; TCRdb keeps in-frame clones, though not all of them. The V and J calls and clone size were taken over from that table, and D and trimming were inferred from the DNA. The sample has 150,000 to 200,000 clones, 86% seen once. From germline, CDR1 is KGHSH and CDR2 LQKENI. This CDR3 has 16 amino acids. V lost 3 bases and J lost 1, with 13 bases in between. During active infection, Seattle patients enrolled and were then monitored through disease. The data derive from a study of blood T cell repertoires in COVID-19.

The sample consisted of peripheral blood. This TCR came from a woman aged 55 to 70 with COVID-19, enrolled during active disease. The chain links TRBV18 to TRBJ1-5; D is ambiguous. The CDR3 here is CASSPSEGFSNQPQHF. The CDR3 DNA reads TGTGCCAGCTCACCTAGCGAGGGCTTCAGCAATCAGCCCCAGCATTTT.